One TCR beta chain is described in this entry. Its target is not known. The record originates from a study of vaccination effects on CD4 cells after COVID-19. Notes on the study in general: Marked clonal contraction of both clone types appeared late after vaccination. After vaccination of healthy people, only 1 of 255 vaccine-induced clones cross-reacted with common cold coronaviruses.

CD4+ T cell isolation took place after 10 days of culture. In the cultures, half the medium was exchanged for IL-2 medium on days 3 and 7. Profiling relied on immunoSEQ multiplex PCR, and the TCRdb table lists in-frame clones only, not all of them. The data contain 45,000 to 60,000 clones, about 83% of them seen just once; the ten biggest clones take up less than 4%. Per the germline V gene, CDR1 is SEHNR and CDR2 is FQNEAQ (reference sequence). The V segment lost 5 bases and the J segment 0 bases; nucleotides outside the gene matches: 4. CDR3 length equals 14 residues. Sequencing was performed on CD4+ T cells from PBMCs cultured without peptide, taken before COVID-19 vaccination. The chain recombines TRBV7-9 with TRBJ2-7, with 7 bases fitting TRBD1. The TCR was taken from a human donor who received a COVID-19 vaccine. CDR3: CASSPRDSSYEQYV. CDR3 nucleotide sequence: TGTGCCAGCAGCCCTCGGGACAGCTCCTACGAGCAGTACGTC.